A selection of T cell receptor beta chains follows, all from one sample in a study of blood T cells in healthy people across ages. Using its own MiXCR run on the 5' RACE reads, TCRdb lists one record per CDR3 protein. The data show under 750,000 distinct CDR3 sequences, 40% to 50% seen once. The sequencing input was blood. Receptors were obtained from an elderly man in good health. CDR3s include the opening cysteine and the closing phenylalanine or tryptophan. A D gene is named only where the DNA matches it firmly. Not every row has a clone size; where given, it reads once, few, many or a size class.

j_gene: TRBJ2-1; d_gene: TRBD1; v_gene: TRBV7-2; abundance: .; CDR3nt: TGTGCCAGCAGCTTAATGGGGCAGGGGGCGCTTACTGAGCAGTTCTTC; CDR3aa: CASSLMGQGALTEQFF
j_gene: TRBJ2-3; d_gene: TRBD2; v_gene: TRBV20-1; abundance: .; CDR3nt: TGCAGTGCCCCCCCGGGAGGGAACACAGATACGCAGTATTTT; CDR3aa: CSAPPGGNTDTQYF
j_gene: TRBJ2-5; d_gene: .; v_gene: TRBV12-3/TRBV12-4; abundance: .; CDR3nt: TGTGCCAGCAGTTTAGGGCGGGACGCCTCGGAGACCCAGTACTTC; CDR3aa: CASSLGRDASETQYF
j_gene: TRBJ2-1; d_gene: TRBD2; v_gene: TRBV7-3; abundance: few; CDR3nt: TGTGCCAGCAGCCCGCGACTAGCTAACAATGAGCAGTTCTTC; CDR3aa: CASSPRLANNEQFF
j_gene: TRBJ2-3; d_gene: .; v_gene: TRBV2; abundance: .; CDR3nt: TGTGCCAGCAGTAAAGAACACACAGATACGCAGTATTTT; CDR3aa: CASSKEHTDTQYF
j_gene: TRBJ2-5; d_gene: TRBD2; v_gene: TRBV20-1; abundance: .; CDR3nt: TGCAGTGCTAGAGGGACTAGCGGGGAGAATGAGCAGTACTTC; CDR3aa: CSARGTSGENEQYF
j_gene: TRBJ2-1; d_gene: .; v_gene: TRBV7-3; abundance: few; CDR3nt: TGTGCCAGCAGCCTCAATGGGGGGGGCGCTTACAATGAGCAGTTCTTC; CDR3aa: CASSLNGGGAYNEQFF
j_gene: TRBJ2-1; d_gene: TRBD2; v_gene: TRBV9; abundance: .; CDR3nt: TGTGTCAGCAGCCCAGCGGGAGGGCCTTTCAATGAGCAGTTCTTC; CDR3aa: CVSSPAGGPFNEQFF
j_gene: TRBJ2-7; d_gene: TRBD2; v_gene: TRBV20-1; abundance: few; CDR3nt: TGCAGTGCTAGAGAGGGAGGACTAGCGGGAGGAAGGTCCTACGAGCAGTACTTC; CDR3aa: CSAREGGLAGGRSYEQYF
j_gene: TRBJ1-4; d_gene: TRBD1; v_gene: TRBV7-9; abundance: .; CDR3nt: TGTGCCAGCAGCTCGGGACAGACCGCAACTAATGAAAAACTGTTTTTT; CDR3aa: CASSSGQTATNEKLFF
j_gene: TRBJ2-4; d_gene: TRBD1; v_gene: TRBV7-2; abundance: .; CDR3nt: TGTGCCAGTCAGAACAGGGGCGAGAGAAAAAACATTCAGTACTTC; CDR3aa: CASQNRGERKNIQYF
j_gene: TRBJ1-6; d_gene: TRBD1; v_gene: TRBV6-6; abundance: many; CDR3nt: TGTGCCAGCAGTTACTCACAGGGGGTTGGATCACCCCTCCACTTT; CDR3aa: CASSYSQGVGSPLHF
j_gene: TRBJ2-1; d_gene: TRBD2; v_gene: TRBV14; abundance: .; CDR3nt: TGTGCCAGCAGCCAAATCGGACTAGCGGGAGAGTTCTTC; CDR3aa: CASSQIGLAGEFF
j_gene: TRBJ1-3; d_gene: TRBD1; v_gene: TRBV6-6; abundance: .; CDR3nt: TGTGCCAGCAGTCTGGGACAGGGGATTACTGGAGACGCCATATATTTT; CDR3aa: CASSLGQGITGDAIYF
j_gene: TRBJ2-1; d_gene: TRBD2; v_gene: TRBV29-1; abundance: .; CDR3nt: TGCAGCGCCCAGACTAGCGGAGACAATGAGCAGTTCTTC; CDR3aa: CSAQTSGDNEQFF
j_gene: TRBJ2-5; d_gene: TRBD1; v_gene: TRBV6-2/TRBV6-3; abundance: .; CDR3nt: TGTGCCAGCAGGGAGGACAGGGGGTTTCAAGAGACCCAGTACTTC; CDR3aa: CASREDRGFQETQYF
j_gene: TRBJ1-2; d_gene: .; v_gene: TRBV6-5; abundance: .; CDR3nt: TGTGCCAGCTCCCCCGGGACGAAGTATGGCTACACCTTC; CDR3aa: CASSPGTKYGYTF
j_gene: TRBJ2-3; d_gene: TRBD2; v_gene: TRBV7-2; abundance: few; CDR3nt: TGTGCCAGCAGCTTAGTGGCCAAGACTAGCGGGAAGTCCGATACGCAGTATTTT; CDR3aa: CASSLVAKTSGKSDTQYF
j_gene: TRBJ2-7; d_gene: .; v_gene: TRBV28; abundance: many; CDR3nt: TGTGCCAGCAGCGTACTAGACTACGAGCAGTACTTC; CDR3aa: CASSVLDYEQYF
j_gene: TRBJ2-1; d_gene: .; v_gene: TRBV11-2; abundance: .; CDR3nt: TGTGCCAGCAGCTCTCCGCGTACCTACAATGAGCAGTTCTTC; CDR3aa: CASSSPRTYNEQFF
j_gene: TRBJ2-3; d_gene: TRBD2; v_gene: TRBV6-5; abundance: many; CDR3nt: TGTGCCAGCAGTTACTGGACTAGGGGACTAGCGGGGTTGGATACGCAGTATTTT; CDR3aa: CASSYWTRGLAGLDTQYF
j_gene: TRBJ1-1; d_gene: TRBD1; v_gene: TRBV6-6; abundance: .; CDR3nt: TGTGCCAGCTGGGACAGGGGGCGAGGGACTGAAGCTTTCTTT; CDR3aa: CASWDRGRGTEAFF
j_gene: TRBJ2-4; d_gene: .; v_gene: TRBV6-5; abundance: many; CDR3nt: TGTGCCAGCAGTTCCCTGAGGCTACGAGGTAACATTCAGTACTTC; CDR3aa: CASSSLRLRGNIQYF
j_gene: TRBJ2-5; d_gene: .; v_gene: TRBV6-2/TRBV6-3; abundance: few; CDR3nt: TGTGCCAGCAGTCTCCGGGACTTACAAGAGACCCAGTACTTC; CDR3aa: CASSLRDLQETQYF
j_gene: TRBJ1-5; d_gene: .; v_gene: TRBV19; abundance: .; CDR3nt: TGTGCCACCCGGGGTTTAAGCAATCAGCCCCAGCATTTT; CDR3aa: CATRGLSNQPQHF
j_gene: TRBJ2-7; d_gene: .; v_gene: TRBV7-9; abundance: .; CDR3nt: TGTGCCAGCAGCTCATACAGGGACGAGCAGTACTTC; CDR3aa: CASSSYRDEQYF
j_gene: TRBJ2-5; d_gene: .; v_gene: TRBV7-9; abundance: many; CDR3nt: TGTGCCAGCAGCTTAGGTTCCCAAGAGACCCAGTACTTC; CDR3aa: CASSLGSQETQYF
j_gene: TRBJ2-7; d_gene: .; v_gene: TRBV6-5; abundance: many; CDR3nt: TGTGCCAGCAGGAGGGGACAAGGCTACGAGCAGTACTTC; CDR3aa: CASRRGQGYEQYF
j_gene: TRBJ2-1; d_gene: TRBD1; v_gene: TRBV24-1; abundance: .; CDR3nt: TGTGCCACCAGTGAGGGACAGTTCCCTCCCTACAATGAGCAGTTCTTC; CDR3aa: CATSEGQFPPYNEQFF
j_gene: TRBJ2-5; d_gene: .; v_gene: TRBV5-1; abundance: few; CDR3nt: TGCGCCAGCAGCTTGGGCAGGGATGAGACCCAGTACTTC; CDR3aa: CASSLGRDETQYF
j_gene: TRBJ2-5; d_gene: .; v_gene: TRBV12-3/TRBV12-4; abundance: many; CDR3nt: TGTGCCAGCTCTTATTCCAAGACCCAGTACTTC; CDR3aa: CASSYSKTQYF
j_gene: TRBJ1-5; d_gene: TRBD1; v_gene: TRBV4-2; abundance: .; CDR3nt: TGTGCCAGCAGCCTTTCGGGACAGGGGGACAGCCAGCCCCAGCATTTT; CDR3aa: CASSLSGQGDSQPQHF
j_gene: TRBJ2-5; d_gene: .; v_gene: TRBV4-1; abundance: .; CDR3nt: TGCGCCAGCAGCCCGGGTGGGGGCAGGATGCAAGAGACCCAGTACTTC; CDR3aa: CASSPGGGRMQETQYF
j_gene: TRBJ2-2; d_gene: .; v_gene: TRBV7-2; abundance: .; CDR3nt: TGTGCCAGCAGCCCCGCCTTGAGAGGGACAAGAACCGGGGAGCTGTTTTTT; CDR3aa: CASSPALRGTRTGELFF
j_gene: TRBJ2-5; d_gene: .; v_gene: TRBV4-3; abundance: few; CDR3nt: TGCGCCAGCAGTTCGGGGATTGGGGAGACCCAGTACTTC; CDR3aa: CASSSGIGETQYF
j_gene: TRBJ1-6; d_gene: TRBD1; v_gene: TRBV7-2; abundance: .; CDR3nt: TGTGCCAGCAGCGCTCACAGGGGGGGGAATTCACCCCTCCACTTT; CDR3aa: CASSAHRGGNSPLHF
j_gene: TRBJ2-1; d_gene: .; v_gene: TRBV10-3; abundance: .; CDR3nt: TGTGCCATCAGTGATAACTCTAGGGCGAACAATGAGCAGTTCTTC; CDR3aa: CAISDNSRANNEQFF
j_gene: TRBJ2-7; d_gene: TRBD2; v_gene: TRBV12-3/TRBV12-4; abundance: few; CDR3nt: TGTGCCAGCAGACGCCCCGGGACTAGCGCCTACGAGCAGTACTTC; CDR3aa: CASRRPGTSAYEQYF
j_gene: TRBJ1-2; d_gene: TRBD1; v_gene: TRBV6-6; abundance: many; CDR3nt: TGTGCCAGCAGTGGGCCGGGACAGGCGGTCTATGGCTACACCTTC; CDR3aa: CASSGPGQAVYGYTF
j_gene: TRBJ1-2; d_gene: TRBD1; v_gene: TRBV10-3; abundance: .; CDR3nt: TGTGCCATCGGGAGGACAGGGGGAAACTATGGCTACACCTTC; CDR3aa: CAIGRTGGNYGYTF
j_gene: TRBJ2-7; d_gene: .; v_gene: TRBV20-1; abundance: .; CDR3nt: TGCAGTGCTAGAGCACCCTCGAACAGTGCCTACGAGCAGTACTTC; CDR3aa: CSARAPSNSAYEQYF